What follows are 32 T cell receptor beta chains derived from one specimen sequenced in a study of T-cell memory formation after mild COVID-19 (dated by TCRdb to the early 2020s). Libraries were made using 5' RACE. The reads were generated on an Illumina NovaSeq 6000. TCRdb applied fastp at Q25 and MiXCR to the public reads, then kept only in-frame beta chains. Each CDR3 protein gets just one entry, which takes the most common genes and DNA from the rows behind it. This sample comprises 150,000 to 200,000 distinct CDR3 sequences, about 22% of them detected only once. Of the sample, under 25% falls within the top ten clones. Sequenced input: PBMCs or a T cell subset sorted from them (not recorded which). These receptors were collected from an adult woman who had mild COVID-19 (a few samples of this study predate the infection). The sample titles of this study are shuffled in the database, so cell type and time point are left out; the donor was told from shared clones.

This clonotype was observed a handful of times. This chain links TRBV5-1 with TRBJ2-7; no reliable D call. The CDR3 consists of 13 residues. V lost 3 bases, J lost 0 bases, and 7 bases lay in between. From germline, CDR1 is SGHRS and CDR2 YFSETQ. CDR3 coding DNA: TGCGCCAGCAGCTCCCCCGACTCCTACGAGCAGTACTTC. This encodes CASSSPDSYEQYF.

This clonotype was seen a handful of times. The CDR3 DNA sequence: TGTGCCAGCAGTTTACTGGGGGAGGGCCTTTCACGTGAGCAGTTCTTC. Protein sequence: CASSLLGEGLSREQFF. The chain couples TRBV12-3 or TRBV12-4 to TRBJ2-1; 7 bases are shared with TRBD2. Losses at the gene ends were 2 bases for V and 9 bases for J; bases not matched to a gene: 13. CDR3 length: 16 residues.

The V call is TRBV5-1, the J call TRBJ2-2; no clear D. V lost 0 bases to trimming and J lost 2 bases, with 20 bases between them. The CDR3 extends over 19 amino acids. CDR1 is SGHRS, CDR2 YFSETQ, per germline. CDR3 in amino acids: CASSLAVRPPVQNTGELFF. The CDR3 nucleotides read TGCGCCAGCAGCTTGGCCGTCAGACCCCCAGTCCAAAACACCGGGGAGCTGTTTTTT.

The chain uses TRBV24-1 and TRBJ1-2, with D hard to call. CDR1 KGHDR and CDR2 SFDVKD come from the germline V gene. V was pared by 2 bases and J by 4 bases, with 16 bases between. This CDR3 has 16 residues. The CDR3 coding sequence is TGTGCCACCAGTGATTCTTCGGATTCAGGAGGCTATGGCTACACCTTC. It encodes CATSDSSDSGGYGYTF.

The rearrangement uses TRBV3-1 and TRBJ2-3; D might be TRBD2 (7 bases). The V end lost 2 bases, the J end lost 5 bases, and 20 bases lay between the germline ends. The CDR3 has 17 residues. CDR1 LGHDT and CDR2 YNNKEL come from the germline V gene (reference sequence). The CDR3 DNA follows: TGTGCCAGCAGCCAACCACGGGCCAGGGGCGGGGGAGATACGCAGTATTTT. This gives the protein CASSQPRARGGGDTQYF.

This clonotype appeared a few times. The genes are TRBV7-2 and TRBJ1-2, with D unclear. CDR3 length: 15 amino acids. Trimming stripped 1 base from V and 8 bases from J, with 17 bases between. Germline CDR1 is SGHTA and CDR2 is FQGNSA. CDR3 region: CASSLEERSIGGYTF. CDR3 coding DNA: TGTGCCAGCAGCTTAGAGGAGCGCAGCATCGGCGGCTACACCTTC.

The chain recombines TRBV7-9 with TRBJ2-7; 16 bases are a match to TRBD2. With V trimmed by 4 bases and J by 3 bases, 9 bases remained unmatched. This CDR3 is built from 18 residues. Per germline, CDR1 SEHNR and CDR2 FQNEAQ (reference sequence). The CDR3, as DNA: TGTGCCAGCAGCTCGGGACTAGCGGGAGGGCCGATTTACTACGAGCAGTACTTC. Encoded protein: CASSSGLAGGPIYYEQYF.

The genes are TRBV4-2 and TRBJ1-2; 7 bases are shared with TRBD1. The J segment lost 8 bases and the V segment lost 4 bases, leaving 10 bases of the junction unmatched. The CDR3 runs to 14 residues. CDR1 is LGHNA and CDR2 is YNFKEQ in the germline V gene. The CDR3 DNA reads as TGTGCCAGCAGCCCCCAGGGGGGGTTGAAAGGCTACACCTTC. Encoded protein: CASSPQGGLKGYTF.

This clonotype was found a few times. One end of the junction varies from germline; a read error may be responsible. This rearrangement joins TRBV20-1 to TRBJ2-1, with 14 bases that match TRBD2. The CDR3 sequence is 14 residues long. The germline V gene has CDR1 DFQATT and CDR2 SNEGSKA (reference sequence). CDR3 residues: CSARGLAGVYNEQF. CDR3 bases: TGCAGTGCTAGGGGACTAGCGGGAGTCTACAATGAGCAGTTC.

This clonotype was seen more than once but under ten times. CDR3 protein: CSVELGESSYNEQFF. The CDR3 bases are TGCAGCGTTGAACTAGGAGAGAGCTCCTACAATGAGCAGTTCTTC. The rearrangement uses TRBV29-1 and TRBJ2-1, with D unresolved. Trimming removed 2 bases at V and 0 bases at J, with 11 bases between. CDR3 length: 15 residues. The germline V gene encodes CDR1 SQVTM and CDR2 ANQGSEA.

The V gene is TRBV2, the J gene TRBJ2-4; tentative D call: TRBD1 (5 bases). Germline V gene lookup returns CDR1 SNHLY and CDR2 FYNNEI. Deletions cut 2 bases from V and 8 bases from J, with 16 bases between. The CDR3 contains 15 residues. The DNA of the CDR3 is TGTGCCAGCAGTGAACTTACCCAGACAGTTGACATTCAGTACTTC. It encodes CASSELTQTVDIQYF.

In DNA form, the CDR3 reads TGCGCCAGCAGCTTGGCCGGACAGGCTCCGGAGACCCAGTACTTC. It encodes CASSLAGQAPETQYF. The gene calls are TRBV5-1 and TRBJ2-5; 7 nucleotides align to TRBD1. This CDR3 comprises 15 residues. V shed 0 bases and J 5 bases; nucleotides not matched to a gene: 7. In germline, CDR1 is SGHRS, CDR2 YFSETQ.

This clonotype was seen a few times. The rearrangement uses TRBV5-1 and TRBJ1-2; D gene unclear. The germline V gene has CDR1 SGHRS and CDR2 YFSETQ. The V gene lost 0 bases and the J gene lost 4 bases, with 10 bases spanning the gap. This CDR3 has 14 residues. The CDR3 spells CASSLASAFYGYTF. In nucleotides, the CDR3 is TGCGCCAGCAGCTTGGCCTCCGCCTTCTATGGCTACACCTTC. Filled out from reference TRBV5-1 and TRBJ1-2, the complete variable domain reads KAGVTQTPRYLIKTRGQQVTLSCSPISGHRSVSWYQQTPGQGLQFLFEYFSETQRNKGNFPGRFSGRQFSNSRSEMNVSTLELGDSALYLCASSLASAFYGYTFGSGTRLTVV.

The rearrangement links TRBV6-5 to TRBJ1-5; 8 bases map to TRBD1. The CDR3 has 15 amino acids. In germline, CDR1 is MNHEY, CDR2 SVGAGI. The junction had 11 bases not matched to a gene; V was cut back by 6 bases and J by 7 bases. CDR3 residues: CASSRDRGERQPQHF. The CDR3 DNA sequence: TGTGCCAGCAGCCGCGACAGGGGAGAGCGGCAGCCCCAGCATTTT.

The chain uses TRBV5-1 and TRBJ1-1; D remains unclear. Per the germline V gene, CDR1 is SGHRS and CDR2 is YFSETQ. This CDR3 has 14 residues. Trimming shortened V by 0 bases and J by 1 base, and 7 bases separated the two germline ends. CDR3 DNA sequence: TGCGCCAGCAGCTTGGGTTTCCGGAACACTGAAGCTTTCTTT. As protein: CASSLGFRNTEAFF.

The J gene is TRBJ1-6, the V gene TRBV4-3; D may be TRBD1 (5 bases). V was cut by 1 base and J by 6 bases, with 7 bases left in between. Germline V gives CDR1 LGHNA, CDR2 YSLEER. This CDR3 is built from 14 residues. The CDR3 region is CASSQGQFNSPLHF. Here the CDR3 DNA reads TGCGCCAGCAGCCAAGGACAGTTTAATTCACCCCTCCACTTT.

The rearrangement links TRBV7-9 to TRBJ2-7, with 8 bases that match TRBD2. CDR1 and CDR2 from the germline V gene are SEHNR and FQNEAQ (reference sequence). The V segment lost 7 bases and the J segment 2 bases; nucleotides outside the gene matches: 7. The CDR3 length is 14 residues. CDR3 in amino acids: CASTPGGAPYEQYF. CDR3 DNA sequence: TGTGCCAGCACCCCCGGGGGGGCGCCCTACGAGCAGTACTTC.

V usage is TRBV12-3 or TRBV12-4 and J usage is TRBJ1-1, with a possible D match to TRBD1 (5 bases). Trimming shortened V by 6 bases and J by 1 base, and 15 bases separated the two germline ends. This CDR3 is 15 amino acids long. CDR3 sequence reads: CASRGPGMGNTEAFF. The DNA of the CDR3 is TGTGCCAGCAGAGGACCAGGGATGGGGAACACTGAAGCTTTCTTT.

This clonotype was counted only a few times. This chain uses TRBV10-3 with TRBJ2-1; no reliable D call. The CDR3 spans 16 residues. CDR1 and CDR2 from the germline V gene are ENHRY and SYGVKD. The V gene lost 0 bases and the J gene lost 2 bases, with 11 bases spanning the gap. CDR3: CAISESGSLTYNEQFF. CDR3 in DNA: TGTGCCATCAGTGAGTCAGGCTCGCTAACCTACAATGAGCAGTTCTTC.

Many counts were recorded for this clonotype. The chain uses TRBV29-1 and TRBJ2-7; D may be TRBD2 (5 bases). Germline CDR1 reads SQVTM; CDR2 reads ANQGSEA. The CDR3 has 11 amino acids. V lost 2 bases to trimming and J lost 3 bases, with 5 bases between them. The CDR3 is CSVESGYEQYF. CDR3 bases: TGCAGCGTTGAAAGCGGCTACGAGCAGTACTTC.

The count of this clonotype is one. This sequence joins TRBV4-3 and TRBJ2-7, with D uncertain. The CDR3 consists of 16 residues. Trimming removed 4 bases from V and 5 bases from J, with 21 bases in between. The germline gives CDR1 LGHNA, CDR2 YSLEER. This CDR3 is CASSRRGPALLDEQYF. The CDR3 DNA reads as TGCGCCAGCAGCCGCCGAGGCCCAGCCCTCCTCGACGAGCAGTACTTC.

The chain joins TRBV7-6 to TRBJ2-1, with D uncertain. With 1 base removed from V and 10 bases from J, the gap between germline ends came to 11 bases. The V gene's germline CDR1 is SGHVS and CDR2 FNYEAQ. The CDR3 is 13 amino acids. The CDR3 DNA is TGTGCCAGCAGCTTAGTGGGGTCCACAGAGCAGTTCTTC. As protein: CASSLVGSTEQFF.

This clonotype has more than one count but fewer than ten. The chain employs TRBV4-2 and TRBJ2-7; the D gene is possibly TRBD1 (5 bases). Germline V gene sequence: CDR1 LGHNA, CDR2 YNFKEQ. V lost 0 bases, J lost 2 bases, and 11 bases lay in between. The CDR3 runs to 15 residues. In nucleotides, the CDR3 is TGTGCCAGCAGCCAAGATGACAGTTATCCCTACGAGCAGTACTTC. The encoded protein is CASSQDDSYPYEQYF.

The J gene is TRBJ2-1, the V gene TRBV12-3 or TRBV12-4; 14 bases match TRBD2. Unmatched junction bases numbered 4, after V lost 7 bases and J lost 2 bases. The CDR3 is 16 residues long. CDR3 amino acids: CASTGLAGGAYNEQFF. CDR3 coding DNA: TGTGCCAGCACCGGACTAGCGGGGGGCGCCTACAATGAGCAGTTCTTC.

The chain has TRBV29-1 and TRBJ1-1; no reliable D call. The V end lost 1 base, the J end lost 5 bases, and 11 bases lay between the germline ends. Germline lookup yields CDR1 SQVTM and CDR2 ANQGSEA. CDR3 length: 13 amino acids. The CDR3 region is CSVEGEPGTEAFF. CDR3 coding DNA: TGCAGCGTTGAAGGGGAACCGGGGACTGAAGCTTTCTTT.

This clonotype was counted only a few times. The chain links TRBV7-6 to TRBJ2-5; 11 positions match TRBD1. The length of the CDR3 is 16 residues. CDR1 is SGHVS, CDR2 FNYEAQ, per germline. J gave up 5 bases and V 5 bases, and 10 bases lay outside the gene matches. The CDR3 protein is CASSRRTGGFSETQYF. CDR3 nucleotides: TGTGCCAGCAGCAGACGGACAGGGGGCTTTTCTGAGACCCAGTACTTC.

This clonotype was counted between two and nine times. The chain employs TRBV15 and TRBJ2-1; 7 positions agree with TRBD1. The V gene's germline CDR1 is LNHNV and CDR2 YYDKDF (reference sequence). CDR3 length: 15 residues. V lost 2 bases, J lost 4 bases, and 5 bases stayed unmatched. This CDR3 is CATSRTGDLYNEQFF. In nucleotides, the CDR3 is TGTGCCACCAGCAGAACAGGGGATTTGTACAATGAGCAGTTCTTC. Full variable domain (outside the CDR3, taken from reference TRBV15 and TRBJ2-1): DAMVIQNPRYQVTQFGKPVTLSCSQTLNHNVMYWYQQKSSQAPKLLFHYYDKDFNNEADTPDNFQSRRPNTSFCFLDIRSPGLGDTAMYLCATSRTGDLYNEQFFGPGTRLTVL.

For the CDR3, the DNA is TGTGCCAGCAGCGAAACTGGGGCGACCGGGGAGCTGTTTTTT. This codes for CASSETGATGELFF. This chain uses TRBV7-9 with TRBJ2-2, with a tentative D call TRBD1 (5 bases). V lost 5 bases to trimming and J lost 5 bases, with 12 bases between them. The CDR3 contains 14 residues. CDR1 and CDR2 (germline): SEHNR, FQNEAQ (reference sequence).

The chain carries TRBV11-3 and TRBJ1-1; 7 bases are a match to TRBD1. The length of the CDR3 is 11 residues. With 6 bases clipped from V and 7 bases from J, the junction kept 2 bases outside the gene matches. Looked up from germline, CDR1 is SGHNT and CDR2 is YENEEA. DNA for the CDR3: TGTGCCAGCAGGGGACAGCTTGAAGCTTTCTTT. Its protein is CASRGQLEAFF.

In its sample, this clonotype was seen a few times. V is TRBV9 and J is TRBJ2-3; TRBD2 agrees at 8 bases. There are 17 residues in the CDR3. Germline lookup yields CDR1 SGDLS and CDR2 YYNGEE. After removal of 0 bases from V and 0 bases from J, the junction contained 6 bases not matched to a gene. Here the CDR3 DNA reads TGTGCCAGCAGCGTAGCTGGGCTAGCGGGTAGCACAGATACGCAGTATTTT. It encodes CASSVAGLAGSTDTQYF.

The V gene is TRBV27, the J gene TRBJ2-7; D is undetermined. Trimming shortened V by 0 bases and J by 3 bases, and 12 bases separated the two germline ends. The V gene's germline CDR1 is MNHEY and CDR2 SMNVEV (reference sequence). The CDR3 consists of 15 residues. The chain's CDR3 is CASSLSFGPIYEQYF. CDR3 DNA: TGTGCCAGCAGTTTATCGTTTGGTCCAATCTACGAGCAGTACTTC.

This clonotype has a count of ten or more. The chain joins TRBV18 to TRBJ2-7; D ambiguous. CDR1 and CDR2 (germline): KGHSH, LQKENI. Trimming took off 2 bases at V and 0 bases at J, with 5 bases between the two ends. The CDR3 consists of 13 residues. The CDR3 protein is CASSPKSSYEQYF. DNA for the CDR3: TGTGCCAGCTCACCAAAGAGCTCCTACGAGCAGTACTTC. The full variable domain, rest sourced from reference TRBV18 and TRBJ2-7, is NAGVMQNPRHLVRRRGQEARLRCSPMKGHSHVYWYRQLPEEGLKFMVYLQKENIIDESGMPKERFSAEFPKEGPSILRIQQVVRGDSAAYFCASSPKSSYEQYFGPGTRLTVT.